These 24 T cell receptor beta chains were all obtained from the same sample, sequenced in a study of blood T cell repertoires in COVID-19. The data were produced by immunoSEQ multiplex PCR, yet TCRdb's version contains in-frame clones alone and is incomplete. Of roughly 250,000 clones listed, roughly nine tenths are singletons. Sequencing was carried out using peripheral blood. The source is a woman aged 25 to 45 with COVID-19, enrolled during active disease.

The chain employs TRBV2 and TRBJ2-2; tentative D call: TRBD2 (5 bases). This CDR3 is 16 amino acids long. With 7 bases removed from V and 0 bases from J, the gap between germline ends came to 15 bases. Germline CDR1 reads SNHLY; CDR2 reads FYNNEI. The CDR3 nucleotides are TGTGCCAGCATTTTCCTCCGGGAAACGAACACCGGGGAGCTGTTTTTT. It encodes CASIFLRETNTGELFF.

In this sample, this clone turned up a few times. The rearrangement uses TRBV7-2 and TRBJ1-5, with D possibly TRBD1 on 6 matching bases. Per germline, CDR1 SGHTA and CDR2 FQGNSA. V was shortened by 2 bases and J by 5 bases, with 13 bases between the two germline ends. This CDR3 has 15 residues. CDR3 residues: CASSLLAGAYQPQHF. Here the CDR3 DNA reads TGTGCCAGCAGCTTATTAGCAGGGGCGTATCAGCCCCAGCATTTT.

The gene calls are TRBV7-9 and TRBJ1-5; TRBD1 matches 8 bases. This CDR3 is built from 15 residues. Germline V gene sequence: CDR1 SEHNR, CDR2 FQNEAQ (reference sequence). The J segment lost 5 bases and the V segment lost 5 bases, leaving 8 bases of the junction unmatched. The CDR3 nucleotides read TGTGCCAGCAGCCCACAGGGGGTGTACGATCAGCCCCAGCATTTT. Residues: CASSPQGVYDQPQHF.

This chain uses TRBV3-1 (or the pseudogene TRBV3-2) with TRBJ1-4, with D tentatively TRBD1 (5 bases). This CDR3 comprises 16 residues. Trimming left V 1 base short and J 10 bases short, with 19 bases between. The germline V gene has CDR1 LGHDT and CDR2 YNNKEL (reference sequence). CDR3 in amino acids: CASSQGGGQMGLKLFF. In DNA, the CDR3 is TGTGCCAGCAGCCAAGGAGGCGGACAAATGGGGTTAAAACTGTTTTTT.

This clone was counted a single time. This rearrangement joins TRBV7-8 to TRBJ1-4; 8 bases fit TRBD1. CDR1 SGHVS and CDR2 FQNEAQ come from the germline V gene. There are 15 residues in the CDR3. J was trimmed by 5 bases and V by 4 bases; bases with no gene match: 6. Here the CDR3 reads CASSSIRGPNEKLFF. The CDR3 DNA is TGTGCCAGCAGCTCCATCAGGGGGCCCAATGAAAAACTGTTTTTT.

This chain joins TRBV29-1 and TRBJ2-3; D may be TRBD2 (6 bases). In germline, CDR1 is SQVTM, CDR2 ANQGSEA. Trimming took off 3 bases at V and 3 bases at J, with 10 bases between the two ends. The CDR3 length is 13 residues. The CDR3 DNA reads as TGCAGCGTTGACCGCGGGGAGACAGATACGCAGTATTTT. It specifies CSVDRGETDTQYF.

J is TRBJ1-1 and V is TRBV7-9; 8 bases agree with TRBD1. V lost 5 bases, J lost 4 bases, and 15 bases stayed unmatched. CDR1 SEHNR and CDR2 FQNEAQ come from the germline V gene (reference sequence). The CDR3 is 17 amino acids. In DNA, the CDR3 is TGTGCCAGCAGCCCCATCATCCAGACAGGGGTGGGCACTGAAGCTTTCTTT. It translates to CASSPIIQTGVGTEAFF.

The CDR3, as DNA: TGCGCCAGCACCCTGCTCGGGGGGAGAAGCACAGATACGCAGTATTTT. Protein product: CASTLLGGRSTDTQYF. The gene calls are TRBV10-2 and TRBJ2-3; 7 nucleotides align to TRBD2. The CDR3 spans 16 residues. The germline gives CDR1 WSHSY, CDR2 SAAADI. With 7 bases clipped from V and 0 bases from J, the junction kept 10 bases outside the gene matches.

J is TRBJ2-5 and V is TRBV7-8; 7 positions agree with TRBD1. The CDR3 contains 15 residues. CDR1 and CDR2 (germline): SGHVS, FQNEAQ. Trimming at V came to 5 bases and at J to 4 bases, leaving 10 bases not matched to a gene. DNA for the CDR3: TGTGCCAGCAGCCCGCGACAGGGCCTGAGAGAGACCCAGTACTTC. Translating it yields CASSPRQGLRETQYF.

The rearrangement joins TRBV5-1 to TRBJ2-5, with a possible D match to TRBD2 (5 bases). CDR1 SGHRS and CDR2 YFSETQ come from the germline V gene. The germline V and J ends were trimmed by 1 base and 5 bases, with 9 bases remaining between them. The CDR3 sequence is 13 residues long. The CDR3 region is CASSLYSAETQYF. The CDR3 region has the DNA TGCGCCAGCAGCTTGTATAGCGCCGAGACCCAGTACTTC.

The J gene is TRBJ2-7, the V gene TRBV19, with 8 bases aligning to TRBD2. The V and J ends lost 1 base and 3 bases, in that order; junction bases with no gene match: 5. The CDR3 is 15 amino acids. Germline V lookup: CDR1 LNHDA, CDR2 SQIVND (reference sequence). Here the CDR3 reads CASSIAGGPNYEQYF. The CDR3 DNA sequence: TGTGCCAGTAGTATAGCGGGGGGGCCGAACTACGAGCAGTACTTC.

This clone is a singleton in its sample. The CDR3 bases are TGTGCCAGCAGACAAACGGCGACTACGGAGCAGTACTTC. Translated: CASRQTATTEQYF. The V and J genes are TRBV27 and TRBJ2-7; possibly TRBD2 for D (5 bases). The CDR3 sequence is 13 residues long. V dropped 6 bases and J dropped 7 bases, with 16 bases sitting between them. The V gene's germline CDR1 is MNHEY and CDR2 SMNVEV (reference sequence).

CDR3 bases: TGTGCCAGTGACCCGAGCGGGGGGGCTCCAGATACGCAGTATTTT. Its translation: CASDPSGGAPDTQYF. The chain carries TRBV19 and TRBJ2-3, with 10 nucleotides matching TRBD2. Trimming at V came to 8 bases and at J to 4 bases, leaving 9 bases not matched to a gene. Germline V lookup: CDR1 LNHDA, CDR2 SQIVND (reference sequence). This CDR3 is built from 15 residues.

The chain employs TRBV11-2 and TRBJ1-1; D may be TRBD1 (6 bases). Germline loops: CDR1 SGHAT, CDR2 FQNNGV. The CDR3 sequence is 15 residues long. Trimming shortened V by 4 bases and J by 5 bases, and 17 bases separated the two germline ends. The CDR3: CASSSDWMRGTEAFF. The DNA for the CDR3 is TGTGCCAGCAGCTCGGACTGGATGAGGGGGACTGAAGCTTTCTTT. The entire variable domain, with the rest obtained from reference TRBV11-2 and TRBJ1-1, is as follows: EAGVAQSPRYKIIEKRQSVAFWCNPISGHATLYWYQQILGQGPKLLIQFQNNGVVDDSQLPKDRFSAERLKGVDSTLKIQPAKLEDSAVYLCASSSDWMRGTEAFFGQGTRLTVV.

V and J are TRBV7-6 and TRBJ1-5, with a weak D call TRBD1 (5 bases). Germline CDR1 is SGHVS and CDR2 is FNYEAQ. V shed 5 bases and J shed 0 bases, with 14 bases lying between them. There are 16 residues in the CDR3. The CDR3 region is CASSEGMGGSNQPQHF. In DNA form, the CDR3 reads TGTGCCAGCAGCGAAGGGATGGGGGGTAGCAATCAGCCCCAGCATTTT.

The rearrangement uses TRBV6-1 and TRBJ2-2; 9 nucleotides match TRBD2. V lost 2 bases and J lost 7; bases outside the gene matches: 5. CDR1 is MNHNS, CDR2 SASEGT, per germline. The CDR3 has 15 residues. Written as DNA, the CDR3 is TGTGCCAGCAGTGAATGGCGGGGGGGAGGCGGGGAGCTGTTTTTT. Protein sequence: CASSEWRGGGGELFF.

The rearrangement uses TRBV5-4 and TRBJ1-1, with no clear D. The CDR3 consists of 15 residues. Germline values: CDR1 SGHNT, CDR2 YYREEE (reference sequence). V lost 0 bases and J 0 bases, leaving 9 bases between the germline ends. CDR3 in amino acids: CASSLGGGMNTEAFF. CDR3 in DNA: TGTGCCAGCAGCTTGGGTGGAGGGATGAACACTGAAGCTTTCTTT.

The chain joins TRBV7-9 to TRBJ2-5; TRBD1 is a possible D gene (5 bases). V lost 4 bases, J lost 2 bases, and 8 bases lay in between. CDR1 is SEHNR and CDR2 is FQNEAQ in the germline V gene (reference sequence). The CDR3 sequence is 13 residues long. For the CDR3, the DNA is TGTGCCAGCAGCTGGACACCTCAAGAGACCCAGTACTTC. It specifies CASSWTPQETQYF.

The CDR3 reads CASSQSNEQFF. The CDR3 nucleotides read TGCGCCAGCAGCCAGAGCAATGAGCAGTTCTTC. The gene calls are TRBV4-1 and TRBJ2-1; D is ambiguous. V was shortened by 3 bases and J by 6 bases, with 3 bases between the two germline ends. This CDR3 is 11 amino acids long. Germline V lookup: CDR1 MGHRA, CDR2 YSYEKL.

The chain employs TRBV7-7 and TRBJ2-5, with a weak D call TRBD2 (6 bases). Trimming removed 2 bases at V and 5 bases at J, with 12 bases between. The CDR3 contains 14 residues. Germline-derived CDR1 and CDR2 are SSHAT and FNYEAQ (reference sequence). The CDR3 region has the DNA TGTGCCAGCAGCTTAATCGCGGGGTCGGAGACCCAGTACTTC. This sequence encodes CASSLIAGSETQYF. The complete variable domain, with remaining parts taken from reference TRBV7-7 and TRBJ2-5, reads GAGVSQSPRYKVTKRGQDVTLRCDPISSHATLYWYQQALGQGPEFLTYFNYEAQPDKSGLPSDRFSAERPEGSISTLTIQRTEQRDSAMYRCASSLIAGSETQYFGPGTRLLVL.

J is TRBJ2-2 and V is TRBV18; D gene uncertain. The CDR3 is made up of 17 amino acids. V was shortened by 3 bases and J by 2 bases, with 16 bases between the two germline ends. Germline lookup yields CDR1 KGHSH and CDR2 LQKENI. The CDR3 DNA reads TGTGCCAGCTCACCGGTTAACACAGTGTCAAACACCGGGGAGCTGTTTTTT. The encoded protein is CASSPVNTVSNTGELFF.

The chain combines TRBV3-1 (or the pseudogene TRBV3-2) with TRBJ2-5, with 8 bases fitting TRBD2. Germline assignment: CDR1 LGHDT and CDR2 YNNKEL (reference sequence). There are 16 residues in the CDR3. Losses at the gene ends were 7 bases for V and 2 bases for J; bases not matched to a gene: 12. The CDR3 DNA reads as TGTGCCAGCATGCGGTTAGCGGGGAAAAGGCAAGAGACCCAGTACTTC. Translating it yields CASMRLAGKRQETQYF.

The V and J genes are TRBV19 and TRBJ2-6; perhaps TRBD2 as D (6 bases). The CDR3 is 15 residues long. Germline assignment: CDR1 LNHDA and CDR2 SQIVND (reference sequence). Trimming took 5 bases from V and 1 from J, leaving 9 bases between them. In DNA, the CDR3 is TGTGCCAGTAGTTGGAGGGAATCTGGGGCCAACGTCCTGACTTTC. Translating it yields CASSWRESGANVLTF.

V usage is TRBV5-1 and J usage is TRBJ1-4, with D perhaps TRBD1 (6 bases). Trimming stripped 5 bases from V and 2 bases from J, with 16 bases between. The germline V gene has CDR1 SGHRS and CDR2 YFSETQ. The CDR3 has 16 residues. The CDR3 sequence: CASRMGGGTTNEKLFF. The CDR3 bases are TGCGCCAGCAGAATGGGGGGGGGCACCACTAATGAAAAACTGTTTTTT.